The sequence of this T cell receptor (beta chain) was determined in a study of vaccination effects on CD4 cells after COVID-19. Comment on this clone: Antigen unknown.

V was cut by 0 bases and J by 4 bases, with 10 bases left in between. Germline V CDR1 and CDR2: SGHRS, YFSETQ. The CDR3 is 14 amino acids. Sequencing was preceded by expansion of antigen-specific CD4+ T cells with viral peptide pools in the ViraFEST assay. It was after approximately 10 days of culture that CD4+ T cells were isolated. Vaccinated recipients, who were negative for nucleocapsid antibodies, had no history of SARS-CoV-2 infection. Clones were read by immunoSEQ multiplex PCR, and TCRdb kept only the in-frame ones, dropping some. The profile shows about 27,000 clones, approximately 76% of them singletons. Findings and caveats of the study: Healthy vaccinees' vaccine-induced clones included only 1 of 255 cross-reacting with common cold coronaviruses.

The J gene is TRBJ1-1, the V gene TRBV5-1; no reliable D call. The source is a human donor who received a COVID-19 vaccine. The sample consisted of CD4+ T cells from PBMCs cultured with SARS-CoV-2 spike peptides, taken before COVID-19 vaccination. In DNA, the CDR3 is TGCGCCAGCAGCTTGGGGTTCGGGGTCACTGAAGCTTTCTTT. It is translated as CASSLGFGVTEAFF.